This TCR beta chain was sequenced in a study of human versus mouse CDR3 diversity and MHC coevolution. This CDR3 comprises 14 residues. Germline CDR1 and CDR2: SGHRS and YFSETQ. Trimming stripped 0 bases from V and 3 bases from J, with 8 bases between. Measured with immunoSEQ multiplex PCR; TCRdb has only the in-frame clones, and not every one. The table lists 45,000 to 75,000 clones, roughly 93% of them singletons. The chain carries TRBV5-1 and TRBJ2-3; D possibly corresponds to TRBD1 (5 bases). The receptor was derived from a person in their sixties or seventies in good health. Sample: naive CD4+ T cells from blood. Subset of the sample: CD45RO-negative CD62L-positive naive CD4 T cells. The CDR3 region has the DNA TGCGCCAGCAGCTTGGACTCAGGGACAGATACGCAGTATTTT. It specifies CASSLDSGTDTQYF.